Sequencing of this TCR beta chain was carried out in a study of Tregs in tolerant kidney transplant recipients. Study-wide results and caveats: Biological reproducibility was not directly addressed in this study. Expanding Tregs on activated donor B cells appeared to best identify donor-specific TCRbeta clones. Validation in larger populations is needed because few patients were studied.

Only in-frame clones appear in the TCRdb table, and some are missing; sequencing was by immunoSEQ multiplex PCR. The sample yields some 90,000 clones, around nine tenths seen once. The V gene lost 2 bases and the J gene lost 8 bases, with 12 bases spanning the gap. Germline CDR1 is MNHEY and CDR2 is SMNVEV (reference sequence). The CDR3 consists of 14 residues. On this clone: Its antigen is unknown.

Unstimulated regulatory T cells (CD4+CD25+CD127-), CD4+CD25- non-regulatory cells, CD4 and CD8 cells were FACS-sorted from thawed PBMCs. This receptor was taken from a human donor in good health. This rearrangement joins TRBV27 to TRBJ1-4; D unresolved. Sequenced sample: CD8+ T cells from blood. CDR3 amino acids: CASSLHGSAEKLFF. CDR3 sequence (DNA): TGTGCCAGCAGTTTACATGGGTCGGCGGAAAAACTGTTTTTT.